This TCR beta chain was captured in a study of early T cells in non-severe SARS-CoV-2 infection. Study-wide background: Chains stayed unpaired after sequencing of bulk RNA from unsorted whole blood. Findings and caveats of the study: Missing private and CD4 specificities, VDJdb matching favored anti-spike CD8 responses.

The V gene lost 5 bases and the J gene lost 0 bases, with 12 bases spanning the gap. The CDR3 sequence is 15 residues long. Germline V gene lookup returns CDR1 SGHRS and CDR2 YFSETQ. Individual cDNA molecules were tagged with unique molecular identifiers. TCRdb analysed the 5' RACE reads with MiXCR anew, one entry per CDR3 protein. The sample lists roughly 70,000 distinct CDR3 sequences, about 13% occurring once. At least ten counts were recorded for this clonotype. Its target is not known. This chain connects TRBV5-1 to TRBJ2-1, with D possibly being TRBD1 (6 bases). The sample comprised whole blood. This sequence was found in an adult who was a healthcare worker with PCR-confirmed SARS-CoV-2 infection or an uninfected control (not recorded which). CDR3 loop: CASRETGRSYNEQFF. The CDR3 DNA sequence: TGCGCCAGCAGAGAGACAGGTCGCTCCTACAATGAGCAGTTCTTC. The entire variable domain, with the rest obtained from reference TRBV5-1 and TRBJ2-1, is as follows: KAGVTQTPRYLIKTRGQQVTLSCSPISGHRSVSWYQQTPGQGLQFLFEYFSETQRNKGNFPGRFSGRQFSNSRSEMNVSTLELGDSALYLCASRETGRSYNEQFFGPGTRLTVL.